This T cell receptor (beta chain) appears in the sequencing data of a study of T-cell memory formation after mild COVID-19. Study-wide context: TCR clusters mostly belonged to single donors.

As concerns this clonotype: Its target is not known.

The J segment lost 1 base and the V segment lost 6 bases, leaving 4 bases of the junction unmatched. CDR3 length: 15 residues. Germline CDR1 is MNHEY and CDR2 is SMNVEV (reference sequence). Using constant-segment primers, 5'RACE produced TCR alpha and TCR beta cDNA libraries carrying sample barcodes and UMIs. In TCRdb, the 5' RACE reads were re-called with MiXCR into one record per CDR3 protein. The table lists around 45,000 distinct CDR3 sequences, about a tenth of them singletons, with approximately 10% in the top ten. Overall study findings and caveats: CM and EM subsets held most contracting CD4+ clones; EMRA held CD8+ ones.

The sample consisted of PBMCs or a T cell subset sorted from them (not recorded which). The receptor was derived from an adult woman who had mild COVID-19 (a few samples of this study predate the infection). Cell type and time point are not known. The chain combines TRBV27 with TRBJ1-5; the match to TRBD1 covers 9 bases. The chain's CDR3 is CASRRQGGSNQPQHF. CDR3 nucleotide sequence: TGTGCCAGCAGGAGACAGGGGGGGAGCAATCAGCCCCAGCATTTT.